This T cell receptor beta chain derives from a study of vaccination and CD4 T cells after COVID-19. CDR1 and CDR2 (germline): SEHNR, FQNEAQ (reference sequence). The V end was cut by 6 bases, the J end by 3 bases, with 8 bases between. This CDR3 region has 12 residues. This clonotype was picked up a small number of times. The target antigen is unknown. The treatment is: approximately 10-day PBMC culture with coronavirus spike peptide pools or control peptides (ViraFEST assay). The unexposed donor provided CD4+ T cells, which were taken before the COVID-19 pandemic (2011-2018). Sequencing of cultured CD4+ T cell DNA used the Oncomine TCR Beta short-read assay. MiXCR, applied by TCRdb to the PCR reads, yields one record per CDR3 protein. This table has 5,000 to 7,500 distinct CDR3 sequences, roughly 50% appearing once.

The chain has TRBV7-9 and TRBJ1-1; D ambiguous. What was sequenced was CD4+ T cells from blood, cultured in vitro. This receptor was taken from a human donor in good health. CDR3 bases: TGTGCCAGCAGGGGCCGGGACACTGAAGCTTTCTTT. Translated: CASRGRDTEAFF.